The present T cell receptor (beta chain) was sequenced within a study of identical twins. Study-level results: Modelling underestimated the level of out-of-frame TCR alpha sharing observed in monozygotic twins. Zero-insertion findings could be partly confounded by invariant cells (MAIT and iNKT cells).

The sample holds a few counts of this clonotype. Antigen: not known. Template switching added a universal primer binding site, and final cDNA carried unique molecular identifiers. Each CDR3 protein is one row after TCRdb ran MiXCR on the 5' RACE reads. In the table there are some 570,000 distinct CDR3 sequences, approximately 20% of which are singletons. V lost 6 bases to trimming and J lost 0 bases, with 12 bases between them. This CDR3 is 15 amino acids long. These data were also filed under a second study, of yellow fever vaccine responses in identical twins. Per that paper: The T cell response to vaccination in identical twins was reportedly partly convergent and partly personalized.

V is TRBV12-3 or TRBV12-4 and J is TRBJ2-1, with D unclear. Sequencing was done on a sample of CD4+ T cells sorted from blood. This sequence originates from a woman younger than 35 in good health. The CDR3 DNA follows: TGTGCCAGCAGAACCAGCACCAGCTCCTACAATGAGCAGTTCTTC. Its protein product is CASRTSTSSYNEQFF.